The 18 T cell receptor beta chains reported below all come from one sample, sequenced in a study of immune characterization of retroperitoneal liposarcoma. MiXCR, applied by TCRdb to the PCR reads, yields one record per CDR3 protein. The sample consists of approximately 11,000 distinct CDR3 sequences, over 45% of them appearing once. Sequenced material: tumor tissue. These receptors came from a female donor with retroperitoneal liposarcoma.

The V and J genes are TRBV6-1 and TRBJ2-1; 13 bases are a match to TRBD2. The assigned J gene may be wrong: the sequence end matches TRBJ2-7 better. The CDR3 is made up of 14 amino acids. From germline, CDR1 is MNHNS and CDR2 SASEGT. The CDR3 reads CASSPGLAGNEQYF. DNA for the CDR3: TGTGCCAGCAGCCCGGGACTAGCGGGGAATGAGCAGTACTTC.

By its share, this clonotype is medium-sized (0.01 to 0.1%). The chain combines TRBV6-1 with TRBJ2-1; 12 nucleotides align to TRBD1. The CDR3 has 16 residues. Losses at the gene ends were 1 base for V and 10 bases for J; bases not matched to a gene: 8. The germline CDR1 and CDR2 sequences are MNHNS and SASEGT. The CDR3 bases are TGTGCCAGCAGTGAAGACGCAGGGACAGGGGGCGACGAGCAGTTCTTC. It is translated as CASSEDAGTGGDEQFF.

The chain has TRBV6-1 and TRBJ2-1; 10 positions agree with TRBD1. The CDR3 consists of 14 residues. Trimming removed 6 bases from V and 8 bases from J; junction bases left unmatched: 7. Germline V lookup: CDR1 MNHNS, CDR2 SASEGT. The CDR3 reads CASRPLGTGDEQFF. The CDR3 nucleotides are TGTGCCAGCAGACCATTGGGGACAGGGGATGAGCAGTTCTTC.

Within the sample, this clonotype is medium-sized (0.01 to 0.1%). The rearrangement uses TRBV6-6 and TRBJ2-1; D ambiguous. CDR3 length: 12 residues. Germline-derived CDR1 and CDR2 are MNHNY and SVGAGI (reference sequence). Trimming pared 2 bases from V and 8 bases from J, leaving 7 bases between. CDR3 protein: CASSYEGDEQFF. CDR3 DNA sequence: TGTGCCAGCAGTTACGAAGGAGATGAGCAGTTCTTC.

The DNA of the CDR3 is TGTGCCAGCGGATTGCGGACTGTTACCTACGAGCAGTTCTTC. Its translation is CASGLRTVTYEQFF. This chain uses TRBV5-3 with TRBJ2-1; possible D gene TRBD2, 5 bases. TRBV5-3 is an ORF for which the function is uncertain. The CDR3 covers 14 residues. Trimming left V 8 bases short and J 10 bases short, with 22 bases between.

In the case of this clonotype: This may be a read error, as it is one base from a much larger clone. This sequence joins TRBV7-6 and TRBJ2-7, with TRBD2 matching over 8 bases. Looked up from germline, CDR1 is SGHVS and CDR2 is FNYEAQ. The CDR3 runs to 14 residues. The trim removed 2 bases at V and 4 bases at J, leaving 4 bases unmatched. The CDR3 bases are TGTGCCAGCAGCTTACGCCGGGGGGGATACGAGCAGTACTTC. Protein: CASSLRRGGYEQYF.

This clonotype has more than one count but fewer than ten. The gene calls are TRBV12-3 or TRBV12-4 and TRBJ1-1; D uncertain. V dropped 4 bases and J dropped 2 bases, with 11 bases sitting between them. CDR3 length: 14 residues. CDR3 DNA: TGTGCCAGCAGTTCTACAACAGTTAACACTGAAGCTTTCTTT. It specifies CASSSTTVNTEAFF.

The V gene is TRBV6-1, the J gene TRBJ2-1; 7 nucleotides match TRBD1. CDR1 is MNHNS, CDR2 SASEGT, per germline. After removal of 9 bases from V and 10 bases from J, the junction contained 15 bases not matched to a gene. This CDR3 contains 14 residues. The DNA of the CDR3 is TGTGCCAGGGATCGGACAGGCTTCTACTACGAGCAGTTCTTC. Amino acids: CARDRTGFYYEQFF.

V is TRBV12-3 or TRBV12-4 and J is TRBJ2-5; 14 nucleotides match TRBD2. The J call may be faulty, since TRBJ2-1 better matches the DNA end. The CDR3 has 16 amino acids. The CDR3, as DNA: TGTGCCAGCAGTTTAGACGGGACTAGCGGGAGATTTGAGCAGTTCTTC. As protein: CASSLDGTSGRFEQFF.

CDR3 residues: CASRSRGNYGYTF. The CDR3, as DNA: TGCGCCAGCAGATCCAGGGGAAACTATGGCTACACCTTC. The chain uses TRBV10-2 and TRBJ1-2; the D gene is possibly TRBD1 (6 bases). Trimming shortened V by 6 bases and J by 2 bases, and 10 bases separated the two germline ends. This CDR3 is 13 amino acids long. Per germline, CDR1 WSHSY and CDR2 SAAADI.

J is TRBJ2-5 and V is TRBV6-1; D unresolved. The assigned J gene may be wrong: the sequence end matches TRBJ2-1 better. The CDR3 consists of 13 residues. Germline loops: CDR1 MNHNS, CDR2 SASEGT. CDR3 nucleotides: TGTGCCAGCAGGCCCGGGCCCCACAATGAGCAGTTCTTC. Its protein product is CASRPGPHNEQFF.

The chain couples TRBV6-6 to TRBJ2-7; D is possibly TRBD2 (5 bases). The assigned J gene may be wrong: the sequence end matches TRBJ2-1 better. Germline V lookup: CDR1 MNHNY, CDR2 SVGAGI (reference sequence). There are 15 residues in the CDR3. The CDR3 spells CASNSGRGFHNEQFF. The CDR3 DNA is TGTGCCAGCAACAGCGGCCGAGGCTTCCACAATGAGCAGTTCTTC.

This clonotype was detected only a few times. Given a much more abundant clone one base away, this may be a read error. The gene calls are TRBV6-1 and TRBJ2-5, with D possibly being TRBD1 or TRBD2 (5 bases each). The J call may not be correct, given that the DNA end is closer to TRBJ2-1. The CDR3 consists of 15 residues. Looked up from germline, CDR1 is MNHNS and CDR2 is SASEGT. The chain's CDR3 is CASSHRDAWSETQFF. The CDR3 region has the DNA TGTGCCAGCAGTCACCGGGACGCGTGGAGTGAGACCCAGTTCTTC.

This clonotype was detected a few times. The chain uses TRBV27 and TRBJ2-1; D is uncertain. This CDR3 comprises 14 residues. Per the germline V gene, CDR1 is MNHEY and CDR2 is SMNVEV (reference sequence). Trimming stripped 3 bases from V and 1 base from J, with 7 bases between. The CDR3 spells CASSFRPSYNEQFF. The CDR3 DNA reads TGTGCCAGCAGTTTTCGACCGTCCTACAATGAGCAGTTCTTC.

This clonotype is deemed medium-sized (0.01 to 0.1%). This rearrangement joins TRBV7-2 to TRBJ2-5, with 10 bases identical to TRBD2. CDR1 and CDR2 from the germline V gene are SGHTA and FQGNSA. The CDR3 extends over 16 amino acids. J was trimmed by 5 bases and V by 6 bases; bases with no gene match: 12. The CDR3 reads CASSFGLAAGGETQYF. The CDR3 DNA follows: TGTGCCAGCAGTTTCGGACTAGCGGCGGGCGGCGAGACCCAGTACTTC.

The genes are TRBV6-1 and TRBJ2-5, with 8 bases matching TRBD2. V dropped 5 bases and J dropped 3; count of bases not matched to a gene: 2. The germline V gene has CDR1 MNHNS and CDR2 SASEGT. There are 13 residues in the CDR3. DNA of the CDR3: TGTGCCAGCAGTCATAGCGGGAAAGAGACCCAGTACTTC. Its protein product is CASSHSGKETQYF.

The chain is built from TRBV6-8 and TRBJ2-1; 14 bases are a match to TRBD2. The length of the CDR3 is 15 residues. With 7 bases clipped from V and 10 bases from J, the junction kept 9 bases outside the gene matches. Germline CDR1 MNHGY, CDR2 SAAAGT. DNA of the CDR3: TGTGCCAGCAAAACAGGGACTAGCGGGAGCCCCGAGCAGTTCTTC. It codes for CASKTGTSGSPEQFF.

Of note for this clonotype: A much larger clone differs by one base, so this may be a read error. The final CDR3 position lacks the conserved phenylalanine or tryptophan, pointing to a likely read error. As DNA, the CDR3 is TGTGCCAGCAGCTTCGGATTTCCCGCCTACGAGCAGTTCTGC. Translated: CASSFGFPAYEQFC. V is TRBV7-6 and J is TRBJ2-1; D gene ambiguous. V was cut by 3 bases and J by 10 bases, with 16 bases left in between. This CDR3 spans 14 amino acids. CDR1 and CDR2 (germline): SGHVS, FNYEAQ.